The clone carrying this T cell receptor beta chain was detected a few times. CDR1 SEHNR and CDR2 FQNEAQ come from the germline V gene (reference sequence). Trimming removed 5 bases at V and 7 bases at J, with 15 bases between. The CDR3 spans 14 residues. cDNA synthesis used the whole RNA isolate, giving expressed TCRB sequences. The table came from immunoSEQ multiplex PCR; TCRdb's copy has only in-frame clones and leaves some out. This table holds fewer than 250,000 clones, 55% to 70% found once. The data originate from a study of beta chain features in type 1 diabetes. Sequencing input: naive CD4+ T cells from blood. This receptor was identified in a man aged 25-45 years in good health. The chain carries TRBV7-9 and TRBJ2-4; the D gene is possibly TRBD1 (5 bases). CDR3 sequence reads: CASSPGRVGNIQYF. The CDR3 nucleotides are TGTGCCAGCAGCCCAGGCAGGGTCGGGAACATTCAGTACTTC.